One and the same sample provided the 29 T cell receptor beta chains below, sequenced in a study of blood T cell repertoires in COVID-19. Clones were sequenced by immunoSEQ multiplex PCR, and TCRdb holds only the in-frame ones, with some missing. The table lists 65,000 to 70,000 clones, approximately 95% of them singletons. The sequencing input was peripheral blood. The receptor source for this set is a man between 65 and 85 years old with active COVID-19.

The CDR3 loop is CASSLVAGGTSTDTQYF. The CDR3 bases are TGTGCCAGCAGCTTGGTAGCGGGGGGAACTAGCACAGATACGCAGTATTTT. V gene TRBV5-4 combines with J gene TRBJ2-3, with 10 bases lining up with TRBD2. This CDR3 region has 17 residues. The ends lost 0 bases at V and 0 bases at J; junction bases unmatched: 4. Germline-derived CDR1 and CDR2 are SGHNT and YYREEE (reference sequence).

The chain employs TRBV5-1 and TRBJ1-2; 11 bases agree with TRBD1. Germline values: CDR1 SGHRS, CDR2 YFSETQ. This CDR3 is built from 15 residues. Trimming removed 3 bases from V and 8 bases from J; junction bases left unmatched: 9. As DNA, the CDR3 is TGCGCCAGCAGCTCCGATGGGACAGGGGGATCGGGCTACACCTTC. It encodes CASSSDGTGGSGYTF.

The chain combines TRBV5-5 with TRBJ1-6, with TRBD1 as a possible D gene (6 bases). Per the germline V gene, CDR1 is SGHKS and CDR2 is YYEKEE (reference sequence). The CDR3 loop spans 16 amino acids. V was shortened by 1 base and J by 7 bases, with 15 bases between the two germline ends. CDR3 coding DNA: TGTGCCAGCAGCTTGTATGATTGGGACAAAAATTCACCCCTCCACTTT. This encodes CASSLYDWDKNSPLHF.

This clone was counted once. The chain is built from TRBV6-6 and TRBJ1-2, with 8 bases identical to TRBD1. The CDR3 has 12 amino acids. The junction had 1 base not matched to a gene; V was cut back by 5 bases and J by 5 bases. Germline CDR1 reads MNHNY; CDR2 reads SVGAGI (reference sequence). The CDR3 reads CASSQGAYGYTF. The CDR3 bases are TGTGCCAGCAGTCAGGGGGCTTATGGCTACACCTTC.

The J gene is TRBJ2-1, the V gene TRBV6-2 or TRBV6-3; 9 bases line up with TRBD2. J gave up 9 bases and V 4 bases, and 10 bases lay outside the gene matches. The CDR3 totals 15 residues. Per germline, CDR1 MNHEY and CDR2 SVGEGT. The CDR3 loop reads CASSSLAGGPVEQFF. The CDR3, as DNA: TGTGCCAGCAGTTCCCTGGCGGGGGGGCCCGTTGAGCAGTTCTTC.

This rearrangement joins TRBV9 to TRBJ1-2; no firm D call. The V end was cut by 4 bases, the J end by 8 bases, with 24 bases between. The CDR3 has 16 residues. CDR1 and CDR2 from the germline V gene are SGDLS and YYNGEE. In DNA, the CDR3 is TGTGCCAGCAGCCCTTTGGGTGGCATCAATAGCTGGGGCTACACCTTC. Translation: CASSPLGGINSWGYTF.

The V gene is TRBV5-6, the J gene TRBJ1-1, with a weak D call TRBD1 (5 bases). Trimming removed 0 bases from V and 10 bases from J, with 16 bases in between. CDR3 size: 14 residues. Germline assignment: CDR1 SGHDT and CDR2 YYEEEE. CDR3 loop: CASSLAGVAGGAFF. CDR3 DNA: TGTGCCAGCAGCTTGGCCGGGGTTGCGGGGGGAGCTTTCTTT.

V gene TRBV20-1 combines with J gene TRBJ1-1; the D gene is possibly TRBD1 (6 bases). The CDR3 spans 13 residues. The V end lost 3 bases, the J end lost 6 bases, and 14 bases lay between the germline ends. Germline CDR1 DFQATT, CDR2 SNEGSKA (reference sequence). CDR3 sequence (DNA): TGCAGTGCTAGTAGGGGGGGATTCCCTGAAGCTTTCTTT. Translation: CSASRGGFPEAFF.

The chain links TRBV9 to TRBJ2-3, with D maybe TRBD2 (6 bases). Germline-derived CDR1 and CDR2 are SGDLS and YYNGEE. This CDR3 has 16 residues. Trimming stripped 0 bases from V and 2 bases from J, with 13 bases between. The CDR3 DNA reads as TGTGCCAGCAGCGTAGTTGGCGGGGAGGTCACAGATACGCAGTATTTT. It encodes CASSVVGGEVTDTQYF.

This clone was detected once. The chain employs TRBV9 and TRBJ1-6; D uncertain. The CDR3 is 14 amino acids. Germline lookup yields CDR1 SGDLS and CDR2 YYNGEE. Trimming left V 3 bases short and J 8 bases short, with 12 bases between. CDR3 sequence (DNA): TGTGCCAGCAGCGCCCGCGGGTTGGATTCACCCCTCCACTTT. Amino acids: CASSARGLDSPLHF.

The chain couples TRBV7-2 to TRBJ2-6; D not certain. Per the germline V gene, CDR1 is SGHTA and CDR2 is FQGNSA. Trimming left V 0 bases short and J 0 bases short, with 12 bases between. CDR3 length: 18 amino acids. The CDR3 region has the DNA TGTGCCAGCAGCTTAGCGCTCAGGCTTGGCTCTGGGGCCAACGTCCTGACTTTC. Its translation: CASSLALRLGSGANVLTF.

The DNA for the CDR3 is TGTGCCAGCAGCATGTCTACGGGAATCGGTCAGCCCCAGCATTTT. It specifies CASSMSTGIGQPQHF. V usage is TRBV7-9 and J usage is TRBJ1-5; D unclear. V lost 5 bases to trimming and J lost 6 bases, with 17 bases between them. CDR3 length: 15 amino acids. The germline gives CDR1 SEHNR, CDR2 FQNEAQ (reference sequence).

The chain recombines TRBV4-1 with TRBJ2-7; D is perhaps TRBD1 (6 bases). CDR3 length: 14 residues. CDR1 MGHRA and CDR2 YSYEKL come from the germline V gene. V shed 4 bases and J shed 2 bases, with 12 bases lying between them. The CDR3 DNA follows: TGCGCCAGCAGCCGAACGGCAGGGGCCTACGAGCAGTACGTC. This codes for CASSRTAGAYEQYV.

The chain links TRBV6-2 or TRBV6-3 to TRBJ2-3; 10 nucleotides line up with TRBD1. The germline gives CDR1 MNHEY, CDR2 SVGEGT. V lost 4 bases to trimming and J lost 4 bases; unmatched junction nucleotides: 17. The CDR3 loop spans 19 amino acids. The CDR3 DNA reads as TGTGCCAGCAGTTCCATAACCTTCGTCGGACAGGGGGTATCAGATACGCAGTATTTT. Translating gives CASSSITFVGQGVSDTQYF.

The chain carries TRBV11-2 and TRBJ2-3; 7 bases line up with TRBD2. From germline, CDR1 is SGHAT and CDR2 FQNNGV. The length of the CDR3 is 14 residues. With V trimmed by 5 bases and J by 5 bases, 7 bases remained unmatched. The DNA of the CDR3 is TGTGCCAGCAGCCGAGGACTAGTGAGAGATACGCAGTATTTT. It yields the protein CASSRGLVRDTQYF.

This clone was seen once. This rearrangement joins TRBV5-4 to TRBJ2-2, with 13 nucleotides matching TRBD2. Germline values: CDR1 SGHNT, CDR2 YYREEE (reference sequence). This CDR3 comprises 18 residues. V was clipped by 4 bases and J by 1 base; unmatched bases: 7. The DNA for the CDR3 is TGTGCCAGCAGCCGAGGACTAGCGGGGGAGAAGAACACCGGGGAGCTGTTTTTT. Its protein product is CASSRGLAGEKNTGELFF. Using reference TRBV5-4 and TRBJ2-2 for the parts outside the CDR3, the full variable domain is ETGVTQSPTHLIKTRGQQVTLRCSSQSGHNTVSWYQQALGQGPQFIFQYYREEENGRGNFPPRFSGLQFPNYSSELNVNALELDDSALYLCASSRGLAGEKNTGELFFGEGSRLTVL.

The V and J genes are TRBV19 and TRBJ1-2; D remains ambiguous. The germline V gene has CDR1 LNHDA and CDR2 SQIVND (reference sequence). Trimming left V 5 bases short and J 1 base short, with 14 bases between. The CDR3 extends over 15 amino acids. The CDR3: CASSHEGRINYGYTF. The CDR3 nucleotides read TGTGCCAGTAGTCACGAGGGTCGGATTAACTATGGCTACACCTTC.

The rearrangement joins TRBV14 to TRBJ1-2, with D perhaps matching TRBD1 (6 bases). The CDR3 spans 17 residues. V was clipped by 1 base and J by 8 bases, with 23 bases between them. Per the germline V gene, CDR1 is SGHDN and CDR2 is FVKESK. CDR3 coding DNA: TGTGCCAGCAGCCAAGTCCCGTTTGTCTCGCCAGGGGAGGGCTACACCTTC. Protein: CASSQVPFVSPGEGYTF.

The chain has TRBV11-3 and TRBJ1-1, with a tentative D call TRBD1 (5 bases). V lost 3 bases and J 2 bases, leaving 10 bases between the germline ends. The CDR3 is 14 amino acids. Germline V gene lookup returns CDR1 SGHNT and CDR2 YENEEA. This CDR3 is CASSLVQGNTEAFF. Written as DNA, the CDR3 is TGTGCCAGCAGCTTGGTTCAGGGTAACACTGAAGCTTTCTTT.

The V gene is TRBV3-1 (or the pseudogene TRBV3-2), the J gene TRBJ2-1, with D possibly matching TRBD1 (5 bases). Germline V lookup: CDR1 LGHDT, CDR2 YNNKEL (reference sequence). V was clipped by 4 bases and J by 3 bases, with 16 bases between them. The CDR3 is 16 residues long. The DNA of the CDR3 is TGTGCCAGCAGCCCCCTCCCAGGGTCTAGCTACAATGAGCAGTTCTTC. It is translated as CASSPLPGSSYNEQFF.

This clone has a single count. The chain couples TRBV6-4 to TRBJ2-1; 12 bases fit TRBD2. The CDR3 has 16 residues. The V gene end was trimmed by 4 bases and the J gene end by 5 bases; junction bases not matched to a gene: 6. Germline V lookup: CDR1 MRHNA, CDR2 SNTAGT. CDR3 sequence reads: CASSVEGTSGHNEQFF. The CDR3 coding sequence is TGTGCCAGCAGTGTCGAGGGGACTAGCGGGCACAATGAGCAGTTCTTC.

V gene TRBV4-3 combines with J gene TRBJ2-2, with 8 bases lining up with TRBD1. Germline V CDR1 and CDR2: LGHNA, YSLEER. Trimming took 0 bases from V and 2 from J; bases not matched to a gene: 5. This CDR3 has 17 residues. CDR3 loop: CASSQEGQAINTGELFF. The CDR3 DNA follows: TGCGCCAGCAGCCAAGAGGGACAGGCAATCAACACCGGGGAGCTGTTTTTT.

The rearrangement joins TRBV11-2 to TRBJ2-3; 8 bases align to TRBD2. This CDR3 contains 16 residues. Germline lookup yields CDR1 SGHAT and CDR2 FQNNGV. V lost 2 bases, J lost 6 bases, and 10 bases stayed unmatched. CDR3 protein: CASSLFSGAPGDTQYF. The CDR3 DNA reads TGTGCCAGCAGCTTATTTAGCGGGGCCCCCGGGGATACGCAGTATTTT.

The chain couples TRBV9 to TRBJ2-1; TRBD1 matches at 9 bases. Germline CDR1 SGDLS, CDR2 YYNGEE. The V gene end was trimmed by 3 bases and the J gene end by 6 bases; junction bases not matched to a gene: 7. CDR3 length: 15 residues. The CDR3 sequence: CASSAPDRGSNEQFF. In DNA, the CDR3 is TGTGCCAGCAGCGCACCGGACAGGGGTAGCAATGAGCAGTTCTTC.

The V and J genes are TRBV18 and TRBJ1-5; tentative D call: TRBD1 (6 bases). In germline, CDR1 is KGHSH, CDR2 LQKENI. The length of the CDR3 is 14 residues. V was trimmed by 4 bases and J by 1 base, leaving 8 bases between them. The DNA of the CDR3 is TGTGCCAGCTCACGAGGGACAAGCAATCAGCCCCAGCATTTT. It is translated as CASSRGTSNQPQHF.

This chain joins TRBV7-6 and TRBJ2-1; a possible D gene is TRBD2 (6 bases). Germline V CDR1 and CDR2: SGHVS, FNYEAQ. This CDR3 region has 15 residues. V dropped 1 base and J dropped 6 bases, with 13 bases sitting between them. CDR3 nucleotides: TGTGCCAGCAGCTTAGGGCAGGGACTGGGCAATGAGCAGTTCTTC. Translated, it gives CASSLGQGLGNEQFF. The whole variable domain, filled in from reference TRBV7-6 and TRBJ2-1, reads GAGVSQSPRYKVTKRGQDVALRCDPISGHVSLYWYRQALGQGPEFLTYFNYEAQQDKSGLPNDRFSAERPEGSISTLTIQRTEQRDSAMYRCASSLGQGLGNEQFFGPGTRLTVL.

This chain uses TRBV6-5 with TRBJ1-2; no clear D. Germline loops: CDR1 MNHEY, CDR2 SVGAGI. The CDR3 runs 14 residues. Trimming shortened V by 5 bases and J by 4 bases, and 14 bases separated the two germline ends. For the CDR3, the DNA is TGTGCCAGCAGTAGAAGCGGGGAATCCTATGGCTACACCTTC. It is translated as CASSRSGESYGYTF.

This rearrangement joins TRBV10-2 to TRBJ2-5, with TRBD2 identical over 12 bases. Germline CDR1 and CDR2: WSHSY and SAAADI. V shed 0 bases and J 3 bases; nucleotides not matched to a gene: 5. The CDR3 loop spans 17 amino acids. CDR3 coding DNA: TGCGCCAGCAGTGAGTCCCTAGCGGGGGGGCCGAAAGAGACCCAGTACTTC. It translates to CASSESLAGGPKETQYF.

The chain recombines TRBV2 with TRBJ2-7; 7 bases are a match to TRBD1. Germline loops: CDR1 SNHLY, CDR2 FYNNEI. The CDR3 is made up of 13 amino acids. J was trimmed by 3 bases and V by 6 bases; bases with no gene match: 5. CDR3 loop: CASRGRDSYEQYF. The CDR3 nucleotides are TGTGCCAGCAGGGGCCGGGACAGCTACGAGCAGTACTTC.